A single TCR beta chain is shown here with its context. Its target is unknown. The data derive from a study of T cell repertoires and HLA-DP antigens. Method: immunoSEQ multiplex PCR; TCRdb's copy keeps in-frame clones and lacks some. Seen here are over 100,000 clones, almost 95% observed once, and the top ten hold about 0.25%. The study, taken as a whole, reports: Pre-culture clonality, approximately 0.04, was far below sorted CD137+ clonality of about 0.4. Against one allele, clones undetected before culture averaged roughly 35%; against the other, less than 65%.

V was clipped by 0 bases and J by 4 bases, with 10 bases between them. The CDR3 is 14 residues long. CDR1 is KGHSY and CDR2 is FQNENV in the germline V gene. This chain uses TRBV16 with TRBJ2-7, with a possible D match to TRBD1 (6 bases). The sequence came from a woman under 30 in good health and CMV-seronegative. The material sequenced was CD4+ T cells from PBMCs. The CDR3 nucleotides read TGTGCCAGCAGCCAATCCAGGGGCCCATACGAGCAGTACTTC. It specifies CASSQSRGPYEQYF.